The T cell receptor (beta chain) described here comes from a study of early T cells in non-severe SARS-CoV-2 infection. At the level of the study: Bulk RNA isolated from unsorted whole blood underwent sequencing; chains were not paired.

Study-wide findings and caveats: CD4 and private specificities were missed by VDJdb matching, which favored anti-spike CD8 responses.

Deletions cut 1 base from V and 6 bases from J, with 10 bases between. This CDR3 region has 13 residues. Germline V lookup: CDR1 LGHDT, CDR2 YNNKEL (reference sequence). Unique molecular identifiers were affixed to single, distinct cDNA molecules. TCRdb analysed the 5' RACE reads with MiXCR anew, one entry per CDR3 protein. The sample comprises approximately 39,000 distinct CDR3 sequences, 3.5% to 5% of which are singletons, and around 15% rests with the top ten. This clonotype was recorded at least ten times. Its antigen is not known. Sequencing input: whole blood. The TCR was taken from an adult who was a healthcare worker with PCR-confirmed SARS-CoV-2 infection or an uninfected control (not recorded which). This chain joins TRBV3-1 and TRBJ2-7; D is unresolved. The CDR3 DNA follows: TGTGCCAGCAGCCAAGGTTGGCCCTTCGAGCAGTACTTC. This codes for CASSQGWPFEQYF.